This T cell receptor beta chain was observed in a study of CD8+ T cells in alopecia areata. Investigators isolated RNA and reverse transcribed it into cDNA to act as the sequencing template. Data came from immunoSEQ multiplex PCR; TCRdb stores just in-frame clones and leaves some out. The table has approximately 120,000 clones, approximately 60% seen once. This clone was counted only a few times. What it recognizes is unknown. Findings and caveats of the study: While patients received tofacitinib, many expanded lesional clones remained present in scalp and blood.

The CDR3 consists of 12 residues. Germline V CDR1 and CDR2: SQVTM, ANQGSEA. With 6 bases removed from V and 2 bases from J, the gap between germline ends came to 11 bases. Stated treatment: oral pan-JAK inhibitor, 5-10 mg twice daily. This chain joins TRBV29-1 and TRBJ2-7, with D unresolved. The specimen was CD4+ T cells sorted from blood, collected at week 4, from a patient treated with tofacitinib. This receptor was identified in a human donor with alopecia areata. CDR3 residues: CSVRAGPYEQYF. CDR3 in DNA: TGCAGCGTAAGGGCCGGGCCCTACGAGCAGTACTTC.